Listed below are T cell receptor beta chains from one sample, sequenced in a study of blood T cell repertoires in COVID-19. Clones were read by immunoSEQ multiplex PCR, and TCRdb kept only the in-frame ones, dropping some. The table lists some 670,000 clones, around 89% of them singletons, with roughly 0.26% in the top ten. The sample was peripheral blood. The source is a woman between 18 and 29 years old with acute or convalescent COVID-19. CDR3s leave out the opening cysteine and the closing phenylalanine or tryptophan. A D gene is named only where the DNA matches it firmly.

cdr3_aa: ASSPVLRGGSGANVLT
d_call: TRBD2
v_call: TRBV4-1
cdr3_length: 16

cdr3_aa: AWSVRAGRLGELF
d_call: NA
v_call: TRBV30
cdr3_length: 13

cdr3_aa: ASSHSGGLGYEQY
d_call: TRBD2
v_call: TRBV18
cdr3_length: 13

cdr3_aa: ASSVSASSYNEQF
d_call: NA
v_call: TRBV7-3
cdr3_length: 13

cdr3_aa: ASSVVVGVDTEAF
d_call: NA
v_call: TRBV9
cdr3_length: 13

cdr3_aa: ASSPSGGDTGELF
d_call: TRBD2
v_call: TRBV9
cdr3_length: 13

cdr3_aa: ASSQIRDTYYNEQF
d_call: NA
v_call: TRBV4-2
cdr3_length: 14

cdr3_aa: ASSPTSAITDTQY
d_call: TRBD2
v_call: TRBV7-9
cdr3_length: 13

cdr3_aa: ASSSVDRGWDTQY
d_call: TRBD1
v_call: TRBV5-1
cdr3_length: 13

cdr3_aa: ASSYPKGTSYEQY
d_call: NA
v_call: TRBV6-2/TRBV6-3
cdr3_length: 13

cdr3_aa: ASSVLGGTEAF
d_call: NA
v_call: TRBV9
cdr3_length: 11

cdr3_aa: ASSGVDREGMF
d_call: TRBD1
v_call: TRBV5-1
cdr3_length: 11

cdr3_aa: ASSLGGAGNTIY
d_call: NA
v_call: TRBV7-6
cdr3_length: 12

cdr3_aa: ATSAGGRAF
d_call: TRBD1
v_call: TRBV24-1
cdr3_length: 9

cdr3_aa: ASRVTGHYGYT
d_call: NA
v_call: TRBV12-3/TRBV12-4
cdr3_length: 11

cdr3_aa: ASSPSRRADEKLF
d_call: NA
v_call: TRBV13
cdr3_length: 13

cdr3_aa: ASSIVGLNTEAF
d_call: NA
v_call: TRBV19
cdr3_length: 12

cdr3_aa: ASSPTMDRVSYEQY
d_call: TRBD1
v_call: TRBV5-1
cdr3_length: 14

cdr3_aa: ASSQSTGTPYGYT
d_call: NA
v_call: TRBV27
cdr3_length: 13

cdr3_aa: AITGGQGNSPLH
d_call: TRBD1
v_call: TRBV10-3
cdr3_length: 12

cdr3_aa: ASSLSFGVAEKLF
d_call: NA
v_call: TRBV5-1
cdr3_length: 13

cdr3_aa: ASSQVTTGEETQY
d_call: TRBD1
v_call: TRBV3-1/TRBV3-2
cdr3_length: 13

cdr3_aa: ASSQLTGSYGYT
d_call: NA
v_call: TRBV4-3
cdr3_length: 12

cdr3_aa: ASSQGEKREKLF
d_call: NA
v_call: TRBV4-3
cdr3_length: 12

cdr3_aa: ASSPTGKPGNTIY
d_call: NA
v_call: TRBV2
cdr3_length: 13

cdr3_aa: ASRRRNTEAF
d_call: NA
v_call: TRBV12-3/TRBV12-4
cdr3_length: 10

cdr3_aa: ASYQADLYNEQF
d_call: NA
v_call: TRBV12-5
cdr3_length: 12

cdr3_aa: ASSYGFSVNTEAF
d_call: NA
v_call: TRBV6-5
cdr3_length: 13

cdr3_aa: ASGLPRDNTDTQY
d_call: NA
v_call: TRBV12-5
cdr3_length: 13

cdr3_aa: SASRGASNQPQH
d_call: NA
v_call: TRBV20-1
cdr3_length: 12

cdr3_aa: ASGTGGGELF
d_call: TRBD2
v_call: TRBV11-2
cdr3_length: 10

cdr3_aa: ASSQGGGNEKLF
d_call: NA
v_call: TRBV4-2
cdr3_length: 12

cdr3_aa: ASSPTGGAGTEAF
d_call: TRBD1
v_call: TRBV18
cdr3_length: 13

cdr3_aa: ASSMGPRNQPQH
d_call: NA
v_call: TRBV19
cdr3_length: 12

cdr3_aa: ATHDGQAYEQY
d_call: NA
v_call: TRBV10-3
cdr3_length: 11

cdr3_aa: ASSNQTGNNEKLF
d_call: NA
v_call: TRBV21-1
cdr3_length: 13

cdr3_aa: ASGQGGNYGYT
d_call: TRBD1
v_call: TRBV3-1/TRBV3-2
cdr3_length: 11

cdr3_aa: ASSLVQAPIYGYT
d_call: NA
v_call: TRBV7-2
cdr3_length: 13

cdr3_aa: ASSPYMNTEAF
d_call: NA
v_call: TRBV18
cdr3_length: 11

cdr3_aa: AIAGTGGAYEQY
d_call: TRBD1
v_call: TRBV10-3
cdr3_length: 12

cdr3_aa: ASSSAPGQYTEAF
d_call: TRBD1
v_call: TRBV5-4
cdr3_length: 13

cdr3_aa: ASSYQAPNSPLH
d_call: NA
v_call: TRBV7-2
cdr3_length: 12

cdr3_aa: ASSYRMEGGWSYT
d_call: NA
v_call: TRBV27
cdr3_length: 13

cdr3_aa: ASRLPNQLYEQY
d_call: NA
v_call: TRBV28
cdr3_length: 12

cdr3_aa: ASSPFLAPQPQH
d_call: NA
v_call: TRBV7-8
cdr3_length: 12

cdr3_aa: SGSDRGSYEQY
d_call: TRBD1
v_call: TRBV29-1
cdr3_length: 11

cdr3_aa: ASSLRDLRIGYQPQH
d_call: NA
v_call: TRBV4-1
cdr3_length: 15

cdr3_aa: ARSYSWTALQTLYGYT
d_call: NA
v_call: TRBV5-3
cdr3_length: 16

cdr3_aa: ATRPGQGATGELF
d_call: TRBD1
v_call: TRBV24-1
cdr3_length: 13

cdr3_aa: ASTQGEQETQY
d_call: TRBD1
v_call: TRBV9
cdr3_length: 11

cdr3_aa: ATSDAGTGVYEQY
d_call: TRBD1
v_call: TRBV24-1
cdr3_length: 13

cdr3_aa: ASSPTLTKFQPQH
d_call: NA
v_call: TRBV18
cdr3_length: 13

cdr3_aa: ATQPQGGSTNEKLF
d_call: TRBD1
v_call: TRBV10-3
cdr3_length: 14

cdr3_aa: ALTAVVREKLF
d_call: NA
v_call: TRBV30
cdr3_length: 11

cdr3_aa: ASSYFRGNTEVF
d_call: NA
v_call: TRBV6-5
cdr3_length: 12